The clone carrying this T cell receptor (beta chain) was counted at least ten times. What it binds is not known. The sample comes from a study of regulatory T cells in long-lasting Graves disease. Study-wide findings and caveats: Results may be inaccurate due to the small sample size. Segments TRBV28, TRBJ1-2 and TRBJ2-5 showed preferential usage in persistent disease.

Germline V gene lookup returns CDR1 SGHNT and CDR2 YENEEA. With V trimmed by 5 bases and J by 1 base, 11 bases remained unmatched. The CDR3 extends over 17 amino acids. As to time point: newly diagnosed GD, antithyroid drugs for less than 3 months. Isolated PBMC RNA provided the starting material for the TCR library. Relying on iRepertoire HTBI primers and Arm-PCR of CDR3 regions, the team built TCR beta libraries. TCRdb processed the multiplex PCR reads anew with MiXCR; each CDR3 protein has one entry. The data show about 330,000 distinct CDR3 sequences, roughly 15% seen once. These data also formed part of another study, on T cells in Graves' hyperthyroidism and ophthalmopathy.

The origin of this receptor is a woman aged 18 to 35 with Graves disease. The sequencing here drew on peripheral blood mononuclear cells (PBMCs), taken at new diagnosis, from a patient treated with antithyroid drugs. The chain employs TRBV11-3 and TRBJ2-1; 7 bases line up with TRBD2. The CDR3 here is CASSPSWGSGSYNEQFF. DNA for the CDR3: TGTGCCAGCAGCCCCTCCTGGGGTAGCGGGTCCTACAATGAGCAGTTCTTC. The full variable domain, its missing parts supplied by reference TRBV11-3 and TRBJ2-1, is EAGVVQSPRYKIIEKKQPVAFWCNPISGHNTLYWYLQNLGQGPELLIRYENEEAVDDSQLPKDRFSAERLKGVDSTLKIQPAELGDSAVYLCASSPSWGSGSYNEQFFGPGTRLTVL.